The rows below give T cell receptor beta chains drawn from one sample of a study of blood T cell repertoires in COVID-19. Produced via immunoSEQ multiplex PCR; TCRdb's table is partial and in-frame only. Altogether 310,000 or so clones are present, roughly 89% being singletons, with the ten largest covering 6% to 7%. The sequenced sample consisted of PBMCs or T cells enriched from blood (not recorded which). These receptors originate from a woman aged 40-49 years who had recovered from COVID-19. Each CDR3 is given without its conserved first and last residue. A D gene is named only where the DNA matches it firmly. Clone size, where shown, is once, few, many, or a class for clones that have expanded.

clone size: .
V gene: TRBV5-1
J gene: TRBJ1-2
D gene: .
CDR3 protein: ASSPDRSLGYT

clone size: .
V gene: TRBV27
J gene: TRBJ2-7
D gene: .
CDR3 protein: ASSPGLAFNEQY

clone size: .
V gene: TRBV3-1/TRBV3-2
J gene: TRBJ1-2
D gene: .
CDR3 protein: ASSQQQGNYGYT

clone size: .
V gene: TRBV7-8
J gene: TRBJ1-2
D gene: TRBD1
CDR3 protein: ASSVVVGTGYGYT

clone size: .
V gene: TRBV11-2
J gene: TRBJ1-2
D gene: .
CDR3 protein: ASSPTEGGYT

clone size: .
V gene: TRBV18
J gene: TRBJ2-5
D gene: TRBD2
CDR3 protein: ASSLGLAGVETQY

clone size: .
V gene: TRBV6-5
J gene: TRBJ2-3
D gene: .
CDR3 protein: ASSRRQVTDTQY

clone size: .
V gene: TRBV7-6
J gene: TRBJ2-5
D gene: .
CDR3 protein: ASSFGRQETQY

clone size: .
V gene: TRBV5-1
J gene: TRBJ2-7
D gene: TRBD2
CDR3 protein: ASSQGLSGLVLEQY

clone size: .
V gene: TRBV28
J gene: TRBJ1-3
D gene: TRBD1
CDR3 protein: ASSPSQGTTGNTIY

clone size: .
V gene: TRBV6-5
J gene: TRBJ2-2
D gene: .
CDR3 protein: ARNRTGELF

clone size: .
V gene: TRBV6-4
J gene: TRBJ2-2
D gene: .
CDR3 protein: ASTLSNTGELF

clone size: .
V gene: TRBV5-4
J gene: TRBJ1-2
D gene: TRBD1
CDR3 protein: ASSLALSTGRHGYT

clone size: .
V gene: TRBV18
J gene: TRBJ2-7
D gene: .
CDR3 protein: ASSPDQDSEQY

clone size: .
V gene: TRBV27
J gene: TRBJ2-1
D gene: TRBD2
CDR3 protein: ASSFTSGYNEQF

clone size: few
V gene: TRBV19
J gene: TRBJ2-5
D gene: .
CDR3 protein: ASSDRGGWETQY

clone size: few
V gene: TRBV12-3/TRBV12-4
J gene: TRBJ2-1
D gene: .
CDR3 protein: ASSFDRAREQF